A single sample gave rise to the 5 T cell receptor beta chains below, sequenced in a study of T cell responses to AZD1222 COVID-19 vaccine. Produced via immunoSEQ multiplex PCR; TCRdb's table is partial and in-frame only. The sample includes 250,000 to 300,000 clones, approximately 94% of them seen just once. Sample: peripheral blood, taken 28 days after the second AZD1222 dose. The receptors here all came from an adult who received the AZD1222 COVID-19 vaccine.

The chain recombines TRBV7-6 with TRBJ2-7, with 8 bases identical to TRBD2. This CDR3 spans 16 amino acids. V lost 0 bases, J lost 1 base, and 5 bases stayed unmatched. Germline lookup yields CDR1 SGHVS and CDR2 FNYEAQ. The chain's CDR3 is CASSLASSGVSYEQYF. CDR3 sequence (DNA): TGTGCCAGCAGCTTAGCCAGTAGCGGGGTTTCCTACGAGCAGTACTTC. Combining the CDR3 with reference TRBV7-6 and TRBJ2-7 gives the whole variable domain GAGVSQSPRYKVTKRGQDVALRCDPISGHVSLYWYRQALGQGPEFLTYFNYEAQQDKSGLPNDRFSAERPEGSISTLTIQRTEQRDSAMYRCASSLASSGVSYEQYFGPGTRLTVT.

This sequence joins TRBV2 and TRBJ2-7; no firm D call. The V gene lost 4 bases and the J gene lost 4 bases, with 5 bases spanning the gap. The CDR3 has 11 amino acids. Looked up from germline, CDR1 is SNHLY and CDR2 is FYNNEI. The CDR3 here is CASSGAYEQYF. CDR3 in DNA: TGTGCCAGCAGTGGAGCTTACGAGCAGTACTTC.

The rearrangement uses TRBV28 and TRBJ1-6, with D perhaps matching TRBD1 (5 bases). V was clipped by 5 bases and J by 17 bases, with 16 bases between them. Looked up from germline, CDR1 is MDHEN and CDR2 is SYDVKM. The CDR3 loop spans 12 amino acids. The chain's CDR3 is CASSLPGAQIHF. Written as DNA, the CDR3 is TGTGCCAGCAGTCTCCCTGGGGCCCAAATCCACTTT.

The V and J genes are TRBV7-3 and TRBJ1-2; no reliable D call. V was shortened by 0 bases and J by 8 bases, with 13 bases between the two germline ends. The CDR3 length is 14 residues. Germline CDR1 reads SGHTA; CDR2 reads FQGTGA. The CDR3: CASSLTSSGLGYTF. CDR3 bases: TGTGCCAGCAGCTTAACGTCATCCGGTCTCGGCTACACCTTC.

V is TRBV5-1 and J is TRBJ2-3, with D perhaps matching TRBD1 (5 bases). CDR3 length: 14 amino acids. Trimming took off 4 bases at V and 1 base at J, with 10 bases between the two ends. CDR1 is SGHRS and CDR2 is YFSETQ in the germline V gene. DNA for the CDR3: TGCGCCAGCAGCGGCCAAGGGGGCACAGATACGCAGTATTTT. Protein: CASSGQGGTDTQYF.